This T cell receptor (beta chain) was sequenced during a study of human T cells and chemical hapten exposure. Study-level results: Correlating positively with patch test score were the PT1 expanded TCR counts.

Time point defined: patch test 2, 6 weeks after DPC sensitization. Noted treatment: therapeutic diphenylcyclopropenone sensitization with weekly scalp DPC. Donors were 18 to 70-year-old alopecia patients suitable for DPC. The authors' total RNA extraction used unfractionated whole blood. The study used a library that attached unique molecular identifiers to individual cDNA molecules. MiXCR, applied by TCRdb to the RACE reads, yields one record per CDR3 protein. The repertoire holds approximately 87,000 distinct CDR3 sequences, approximately 10% seen once, with more than 3% in the top ten. This clonotype has a count of ten or more. Its antigen is unidentified. With 7 bases removed from V and 0 bases from J, the gap between germline ends came to 7 bases. The CDR3 has 13 amino acids.

This chain links TRBV12-3 or TRBV12-4 with TRBJ2-1; D unclear. This sample comprised whole blood, obtained in connection with sensitization to the hapten diphenylcyclopropenone (DPC). The sequence was collected from a woman in her 40s with alopecia areata. Some clones in this sample may be carry-over from other donors' samples. The CDR3 coding sequence is TGTGCCAGCACCCGAAGCTCCTACAATGAGCAGTTCTTC. Translation: CASTRSSYNEQFF.